The 18 T cell receptor beta chains in this list originate from one sample, sequenced in a study of control samples from healthy donors and cancer patients (dated by TCRdb to 2018 to 2020). Library preparation used the immunoSEQ multiplex PCR assay. TCRdb obtained this table from immuneACCESS and retained in-frame rearrangements with V and J assigned. These tables miss some clones; where compared with another copy, unresolved V genes account for less than half of the shortfall, and the remainder is unexplained. This sample holds about 93,000 clones; 88% were observed only once. 13% to 15% of the sample is in the top ten clones. Sequencing was done on a sample of blood. The origin of the receptors is a woman in her 70s in good health.

The J gene is TRBJ1-5, the V gene TRBV27, with 7 bases fitting TRBD1. The V segment lost 8 bases and the J segment 5 bases; nucleotides outside the gene matches: 3. Germline CDR1 and CDR2: MNHEY and SMNVEV (reference sequence). The length of the CDR3 is 12 residues. CDR3 in amino acids: CASEGAYQPQHF. The CDR3 region has the DNA TGTGCCAGCGAGGGGGCATATCAGCCCCAGCATTTT.

CDR3 loop: CASSWQGENEKLFF. The CDR3 region has the DNA TGTGCCAGCAGCTGGCAGGGTGAGAATGAAAAACTGTTTTTT. This chain joins TRBV5-6 and TRBJ1-4, with D perhaps matching TRBD1 (5 bases). The CDR3 contains 14 residues. CDR1 and CDR2 (germline): SGHDT, YYEEEE. V was cut by 3 bases and J by 5 bases, with 11 bases left in between.

The chain carries TRBV7-2 and TRBJ1-1; the D gene is possibly TRBD1 (5 bases). Per germline, CDR1 SGHTA and CDR2 FQGNSA. V lost 2 bases, J lost 4 bases, and 11 bases lay in between. The CDR3 spans 14 residues. The CDR3 DNA follows: TGTGCCAGCAGCTTACAGGGAGGGATCACTGAAGCTTTCTTT. Protein product: CASSLQGGITEAFF.

The CDR3 is CASSYSGLAGITGELFF. The CDR3 bases are TGTGCCAGCAGTTACTCGGGACTAGCGGGGATCACCGGGGAGCTGTTTTTT. The gene calls are TRBV6-2 or TRBV6-3 and TRBJ2-2, with TRBD2 matching over 13 bases. The CDR3 consists of 17 residues. Germline assignment: CDR1 MNHEY and CDR2 SVGEGT. V was clipped by 0 bases and J by 4 bases; unmatched bases: 2.

The genes are TRBV9 and TRBJ2-7; D gene unclear. In germline, CDR1 is SGDLS, CDR2 YYNGEE. The CDR3 covers 9 residues. V lost 6 bases, J lost 4 bases, and 2 bases lay in between. The CDR3 spells CASKYEQYF. In DNA, the CDR3 is TGTGCCAGCAAGTACGAGCAGTACTTC.

This chain joins TRBV15 and TRBJ2-7; no clear D. CDR3 length: 12 residues. V lost 1 base, J lost 7 bases, and 8 bases lay in between. Germline V gene data show CDR1 as LNHNV and CDR2 as YYDKDF (reference sequence). As DNA, the CDR3 is TGTGCCACCAGCAGAGGGTGGGGTGAGCAGTACTTC. It yields the protein CATSRGWGEQYF.

This clone showed up just once. This chain uses TRBV27 with TRBJ2-1; 15 nucleotides agree with TRBD2. Unmatched junction bases numbered 4, after V lost 5 bases and J lost 5 bases. CDR1 and CDR2 (germline): MNHEY, SMNVEV (reference sequence). CDR3 size: 16 residues. The DNA for the CDR3 is TGTGCCAGCAGTCGGAGGACTAGCGGGAGGGACAATGAGCAGTTCTTC. It encodes CASSRRTSGRDNEQFF.

The CDR3 DNA sequence: TGTGCCAGCAGTGCCCCGGGGGGGGGCTATGGCTACACCTTC. Encoded protein: CASSAPGGGYGYTF. The chain employs TRBV27 and TRBJ1-2; tentative D call: TRBD1 (5 bases). In germline, CDR1 is MNHEY, CDR2 SMNVEV (reference sequence). This CDR3 spans 14 amino acids. The V end was cut by 5 bases, the J end by 4 bases, with 14 bases between.

In its sample, this clone was seen once. The rearrangement links TRBV5-6 to TRBJ1-2; D is unresolved. The V gene lost 5 bases and the J gene lost 4 bases, with 15 bases spanning the gap. CDR1 and CDR2 from the germline V gene are SGHDT and YYEEEE. This CDR3 contains 14 residues. CDR3 bases: TGTGCCAGCAGTCCCGTAGGGCCCAGCTATGGCTACACCTTC. It encodes CASSPVGPSYGYTF.

This clone is a singleton in its sample. This sequence joins TRBV13 and TRBJ1-4; the D gene is possibly TRBD1 (5 bases). Between the trimmed V and J ends, which lost 5 bases and 6 bases, there was a span of 16 bases. CDR3 length: 15 residues. Germline CDR1 is PRHDT and CDR2 is FYEKMQ (reference sequence). The CDR3 DNA sequence: TGTGCCAGCAGCCACCGTGTACGGGGGGATGAAAAACTGTTTTTT. Encoded protein: CASSHRVRGDEKLFF.

J is TRBJ1-1 and V is TRBV3-1 (or the pseudogene TRBV3-2), with TRBD1 as a possible D gene (6 bases). Trimming left V 10 bases short and J 7 bases short, with 16 bases between. Germline V gene lookup returns CDR1 LGHDT and CDR2 YNNKEL (reference sequence). This CDR3 region has 12 residues. The DNA of the CDR3 is TGTGCCACCGGGGACACCGGAAATGAAGCTTTCTTT. Translating gives CATGDTGNEAFF.

The rearrangement uses TRBV6-1 and TRBJ1-3; unclear D gene. The CDR3 has 13 residues. Trimming cost V 2 bases and J 6 bases, with 8 bases left between them. The germline V gene has CDR1 MNHNS and CDR2 SASEGT. CDR3: CASSESPENTIYF. In DNA, the CDR3 is TGTGCCAGCAGTGAAAGCCCGGAAAACACCATATATTTT.

The rearrangement uses TRBV5-6 and TRBJ1-2; 8 bases match TRBD1. Germline-derived CDR1 and CDR2 are SGHDT and YYEEEE. The V gene end was trimmed by 1 base and the J gene end by 0 bases; junction bases not matched to a gene: 5. The length of the CDR3 is 16 residues. The CDR3 sequence is CASSLPGTGANYGYTF. In DNA form, the CDR3 reads TGTGCCAGCAGCTTGCCGGGGACAGGTGCTAACTATGGCTACACCTTC.

V and J are TRBV2 and TRBJ2-7; 7 bases line up with TRBD1. CDR3 size: 16 residues. Trimming cost V 3 bases and J 2 bases; bases outside gene matches: 10. Germline assignment: CDR1 SNHLY and CDR2 FYNNEI. The CDR3 loop is CASSDEAGGLTYEQYF. As DNA, the CDR3 is TGTGCCAGCAGTGACGAGGCAGGGGGATTAACCTACGAGCAGTACTTC.

V gene TRBV3-1 (or the pseudogene TRBV3-2) combines with J gene TRBJ2-1, with no clear D. CDR3 length: 12 amino acids. Between the trimmed V and J ends, which lost 1 base and 9 bases, there was a span of 7 bases. Germline V lookup: CDR1 LGHDT, CDR2 YNNKEL (reference sequence). DNA of the CDR3: TGTGCCAGCAGCCAAGGTCGGAGTGAGCAGTTCTTC. It codes for CASSQGRSEQFF.

This clone was picked up one time. This rearrangement joins TRBV30 to TRBJ2-7; D gene uncertain. This CDR3 comprises 12 residues. The V gene lost 0 bases and the J gene lost 2 bases, with 5 bases spanning the gap. Germline assignment: CDR1 GTSNPN and CDR2 SVGIG (reference sequence). As DNA, the CDR3 is TGTGCCTGGAGTGTAGGCCCCTACGAGCAGTACTTC. It is translated as CAWSVGPYEQYF. Full variable domain (outside the CDR3, taken from reference TRBV30 and TRBJ2-7): SQTIHQWPATLVQPVGSPLSLECTVEGTSNPNLYWYRQAAGRGLQLLFYSVGIGQISSEVPQNLSASRPQDRQFILSSKKLLLSDSGFYLCAWSVGPYEQYFGPGTRLTVT.

The rearrangement uses TRBV7-2 and TRBJ1-1, with a possible D match to TRBD1 (5 bases). The CDR3 has 15 amino acids. V dropped 5 bases and J dropped 3 bases, with 16 bases sitting between them. CDR1 SGHTA and CDR2 FQGNSA come from the germline V gene. The CDR3 DNA is TGTGCCAGCAGCCCCCTTAGGGCAGGGCACACTGAAGCTTTCTTT. Protein sequence: CASSPLRAGHTEAFF.

The chain has TRBV5-5 and TRBJ1-5, with a weak D call TRBD1 (5 bases). The V and J ends lost 1 base and 1 base respectively, with 9 bases between them. The germline CDR1 and CDR2 sequences are SGHKS and YYEKEE (reference sequence). The CDR3 extends over 15 amino acids. CDR3 DNA sequence: TGTGCCAGCAGCTTGCTTGGGGACAGCAATCAGCCCCAGCATTTT. This sequence encodes CASSLLGDSNQPQHF.